This entry concerns a single T cell receptor beta chain. Trimming cost V 5 bases and J 10 bases, with 9 bases left between them. The CDR3 is 11 residues long. Germline lookup yields CDR1 LNHDA and CDR2 SQIVND (reference sequence). This entry is derived from a study of control samples from healthy donors and cancer patients. Method: immunoSEQ multiplex PCR; TCRdb's copy keeps in-frame clones and lacks some. The profile shows around 100,000 clones, over 75% of them singletons. The clonotype was recovered from a woman aged 45-65 years in good health. Sequenced: blood. V is TRBV19 and J is TRBJ2-1; D is unclear. The CDR3 DNA is TGTGCCAGTAGTGTGGTGGGGGAGCAGTTCTTC. The encoded protein is CASSVVGEQFF. Together with reference TRBV19 and TRBJ2-1, the CDR3 gives the full variable domain: DGGITQSPKYLFRKEGQNVTLSCEQNLNHDAMYWYRQDPGQGLRLIYYSQIVNDFQKGDIAEGYSVSREKKESFPLTVTSAQKNPTAFYLCASSVVGEQFFGPGTRLTVL.